This entry describes one T cell receptor (beta chain). Its antigen is still unknown. Library creation used 5' RACE. The input for every TCR library was 3500 ng of total RNA. For each sample, cDNA synthesis was carried out in eight separate reactions using SMARTScribe reverse transcriptase. During cDNA synthesis, unique molecular identifiers containing a 6-nucleotide sample barcode were introduced by template switching. Two nested PCRs of roughly 16 and 10 cycles amplified the TCRalpha and TCRbeta cDNA, and bead purification followed each PCR. Before amplification, cDNA was treated with uracil DNA-glycosylase and purified using the QIAquick PCR purification kit. The second PCR added Illumina TruSeq-compatible adapters along with sample-specific barcodes. Library quality and concentration were assessed using TapeStation and Qubit, and roughly 5.5 ng of each library was pooled. Sequencing of the pooled libraries was done on an Illumina HiSeq2500 single-index Rapid Run using custom sequencing primers and 2 x 100 bp reads. Per the original workflow: UMI-based consensus assembly with MiGEC version 1.2.6 was used to correct PCR and sequencing errors. V(D)J alignment, clonotype assembly and CDR3 extraction were performed with MiXCR version 2.1.1. To normalise gene usage, clonotype sharing and MAIT/NKT TCR abundance, the analysis used the top 1000, 10 000 and 20 000 clonotypes per sample. After downsampling to 27 000 UMIs, diversity was calculated as the inverse Simpson index using the vegan R package. Paired Mann-Whitney U tests were applied to discordant twin pairs, and Benjamini-Hochberg correction was used for multiple testing. Each entry corresponds to one CDR3 protein sequence from reads that TCRdb reprocessed, and DNA is not given. The V and J calls here are based on TCRdb, not the publication. The table for this sample records 90,000 to 110,000 distinct CDR3 sequences. The ten largest clones add up to 9.5% to 15% of the sample.

The record originates from a study of monozygotic twins with inflammatory bowel disease (dated by TCRdb to the late 2010s). About the full investigation: The complete study included roughly 30 monozygotic twin pairs: 19 IBD-discordant Danish pairs and nine German pairs, of which four were IBD-concordant and five were IBD-discordant. The search for disease-associated traits relied mainly on comparing, within discordant pairs, IBD patients with their genetically identical healthy co-twins. Each individual had, on average, about 151 000 unique TCRalpha sequences and 181 000 unique TCRbeta sequences available for analysis. The research as a whole found: Differing immunosuppressive treatments among patients may have added background noise and inter-individual variability to the repertoires. IBD patients had lower TCRbeta repertoire diversity, measured by the inverse Simpson index, than their healthy co-twins. Concordant and discordant twins showed no difference in repertoire similarity, possibly because of limited statistical power. The analysis was unable to tell apart different T cell subtypes. No single strong signal or clonotype linked to IBD turned up in the results, so the idea that one exists was not supported. IBD patients shared fewer clonotypes with other individuals than healthy twins did, most markedly in patients showing signs of disease activity.

Spanning cysteine to phenylalanine, the CDR3 consists of 13 amino acids. No DNA is listed. CDR1 and CDR2 are drawn from the germline V gene: LGHNA, YNFKEQ. From each donor, a 2.5 ml peripheral blood sample was drawn into PAXgene tubes and stored at -80 degrees C. Without any T cell sorting, total RNA was extracted from whole blood using the PAXgene blood miRNA kit on an automated QIAcube. Peripheral blood from monozygotic twin pairs, either concordant or discordant for inflammatory bowel disease, underwent deep TCRalpha and TCRbeta repertoire profiling that used unique molecular barcoding. Smoking habits were recorded for all twin pairs, with individuals classified as current, former or never smokers.

Material for sequencing was blood. This clonotype was sampled from a human donor with ulcerative colitis or Crohn's disease, or a healthy co-twin of an affected twin (not recorded which). The chain is encoded by TRBV4-2 joined to TRBJ2-1; TCRdb's assignment of TRBD1 cannot be checked, as there is no DNA. CDR3 protein: CASSQDSGSEQFF.